This T cell receptor beta chain originates from a study of blood T cell repertoires in COVID-19 (dated by TCRdb to the early 2020s). A note on the overall study: Samples from collaborators originated in the United States, Italy and Spain and spanned both the acute and convalescent phases of COVID-19. Where available, HLA class I and class II types were obtained from metadata supplied by the sample provider rather than from assay-based typing. Subjects who had been exposed to COVID-19, were actively infected with it, or had recovered from it provided the deeply sampled blood TCRbeta repertoires that made up the dataset. Samples were obtained from the ongoing ImmuneRACE study (first 160 participants) and from over 1,000 subjects provided by 6 global collaborators. The material from the prospective study consisted of cDNA or gDNA derived from T cells, B-cell-depleted T cells, or PBMCs. The repertoires were released in a freely available public database intended as a resource for research on the immune response to SARS-CoV-2. A de-identified subject ID, COVID-19 status, age in years and sex were almost always included in the sample metadata. Here is what the overall study found, with its caveats: The amount of clinical and demographic metadata varied by source and participant and was provided uncurated.

This clone was seen a handful of times. Its antigen has not been determined. It has no much larger one-base neighbor in the sample; base qualities were not kept. TCRbeta CDR3 regions were amplified from genomic DNA using the immunoSEQ Assay, a bias-controlled multiplex PCR. Under the source paper's analysis protocol: Within the assay, amplification of reference gene primers was used to estimate how many nucleated cells each sample contained. To quantify the absolute abundance of each unique TCRbeta CDR3 rearrangement, sequence reads were collapsed and filtered. Productive Simpson clonality was computed per sample as the square root of Simpson's diversity index over productive rearrangements. Here the immuneACCESS table is served through TCRdb, limited to in-frame sequences with V and J called. Missing clones are a known gap in these copies; in checked studies unresolved V genes cover under half, and the rest lacks a known reason. The DNA gave D and trimming, while V, J and clone size come from that table. In all, the sample holds around 160,000 clones, and about 90% of those were seen once. The biggest ten clones account for under 4.5% of the sample.

From the germline V gene (reference sequence), CDR1 is LGHDT and CDR2 is YNNKEL. V loses 5 bases, J loses 1 base, and the germline ends lie 18 bases apart. Inclusive of the bounding cysteine and phenylalanine, the CDR3 is 16 residues long. Only the CDR3 DNA stays, 48 bases, in frame from base 1. Participants in the prospective study were enrolled through a virtual design, were aged about 18 to 100 years, and lived in approximately 24 United States geographic areas. In the prospective study, participants were assigned to cohorts based on the clinical history participants reported in a screening survey and a study questionnaire. A participant counted as exposed if, within 2 weeks of entering the study, that participant had been in contact with someone who had a PCR-confirmed or clinician-diagnosed COVID-19 case. Each participant in the prospective study had whole blood, serum and a nasopharyngeal or oropharyngeal swab collected by mobile phlebotomists. Additional blood draws and questionnaires over a 2-month period could optionally be provided by prospective study participants. Prospective study blood samples were shipped either frozen or at room temperature before DNA extraction.

Sequenced: PBMCs or T cells enriched from blood (not recorded which). The chain uses TRBV3-1 (or the pseudogene TRBV3-2) and TRBJ2-7; the D gene is perhaps TRBD1, on 6 matching bases. The TCR sequence derives from a woman in her forties who had been exposed to COVID-19. DNA sequence: TGTGCCAGCAGCGCGAAAGGAAGACAGGATTCCTACGAGCAGTACTTC. Translated, it reads CASSAKGRQDSYEQYF.